This T cell receptor beta chain is from a study of cytomegalovirus exposure and HLA in healthy donors. Findings of the study overall: Of the V segments, some could not be distinguished, including TRBV6-2 and TRBV6-3, and were excluded. In vitro confirmation showed three CMV-associated chains to be CMV antigen specific.

Healthy bone marrow donors formed the donor group. 60 Vbeta and 13 Jbeta primers were used in PCR. Assay used: immunoSEQ multiplex PCR; TCRdb lists only in-frame clones, some missing. The repertoire has about 82,000 clones, less than 80% of them found once; the top ten carry about 22%. Concerning this clone: Its target is unknown.

CDR3 length: 15 amino acids. V dropped 3 bases and J dropped 7 bases, with 18 bases sitting between them. Germline CDR1 and CDR2: MGHRA and YSYEKL. The source of this sequence is a woman aged 50 to 65 in good health and CMV-seropositive. The material sequenced was PBMCs. The rearrangement joins TRBV4-1 to TRBJ1-1; maybe TRBD1 (5 bases). The CDR3 here is CASSHSTTGALEAFF. The CDR3 nucleotides are TGCGCCAGCAGCCACTCCACCACAGGAGCCCTTGAAGCTTTCTTT.